This T cell receptor beta chain emerged from a study of beta chain features in type 1 diabetes. Overall study results and limits: Within each of all four CD4+ subsets, Type 1 diabetes patients had TCRB CDR3s that were moderately but significantly shorter.

As to this clone: The antigen remains unidentified.

Every isolated RNA sample was fully reverse transcribed, so sequencing captured expressed TCRB transcripts. It was found that naive, central memory and regulatory T cell samples averaged roughly 3.6 million reads. Generated by immunoSEQ multiplex PCR, the TCRdb table keeps only in-frame clones and is missing some. The repertoire consists of approximately 170,000 clones, with over 55% occurring once and the leading ten covering nearly 0.09%. The TCR sequence derives from a man aged 25 to 40 with type 1 diabetes. The sample consisted of naive CD4+ T cells from blood.

The CDR3 DNA reads TGTGCCAGCAGCCAGGACATTAGCAATCAGCCCCAGCATTTT. Amino acids: CASSQDISNQPQHF. The chain is built from TRBV7-9 and TRBJ1-5; D may be TRBD1 (5 bases). The CDR3 covers 14 residues. Germline CDR1 SEHNR, CDR2 FQNEAQ (reference sequence). The V gene lost 5 bases and the J gene lost 0 bases, with 8 bases spanning the gap.